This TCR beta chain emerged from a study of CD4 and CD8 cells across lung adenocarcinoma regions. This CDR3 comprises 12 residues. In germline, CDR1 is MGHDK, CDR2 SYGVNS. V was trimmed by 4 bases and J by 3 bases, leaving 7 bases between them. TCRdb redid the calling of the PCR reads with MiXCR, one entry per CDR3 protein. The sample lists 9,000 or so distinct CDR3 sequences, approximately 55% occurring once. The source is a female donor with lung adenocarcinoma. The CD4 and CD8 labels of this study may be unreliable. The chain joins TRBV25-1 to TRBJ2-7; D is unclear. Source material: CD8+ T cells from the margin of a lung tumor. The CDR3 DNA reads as TGTGCCAGCAGTGGGAACTACTACGAGCAGTACTTC. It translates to CASSGNYYEQYF.